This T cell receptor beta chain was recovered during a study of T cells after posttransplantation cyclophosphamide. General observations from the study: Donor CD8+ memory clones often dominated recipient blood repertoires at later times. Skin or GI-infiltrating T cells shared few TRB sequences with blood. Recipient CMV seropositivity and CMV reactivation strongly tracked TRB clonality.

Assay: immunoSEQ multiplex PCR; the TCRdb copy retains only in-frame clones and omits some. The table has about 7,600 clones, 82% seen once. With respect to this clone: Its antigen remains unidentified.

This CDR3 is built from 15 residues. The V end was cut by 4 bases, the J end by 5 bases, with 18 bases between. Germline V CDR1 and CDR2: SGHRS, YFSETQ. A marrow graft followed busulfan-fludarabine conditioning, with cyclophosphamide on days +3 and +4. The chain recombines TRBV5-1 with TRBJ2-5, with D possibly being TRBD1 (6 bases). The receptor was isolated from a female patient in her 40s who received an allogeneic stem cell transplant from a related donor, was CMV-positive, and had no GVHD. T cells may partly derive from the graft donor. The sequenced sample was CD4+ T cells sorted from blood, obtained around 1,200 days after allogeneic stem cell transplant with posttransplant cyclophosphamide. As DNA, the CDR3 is TGCGCCAGCAGCCCCTCGACAGGTGCTGTGGAGACCCAGTACTTC. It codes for CASSPSTGAVETQYF.